This record looks at one T cell receptor (beta chain) sequence and its context. The record originates from a study of shared T cell receptors in the human thymus. Measured with immunoSEQ multiplex PCR; TCRdb has only the in-frame clones, and not every one. Of 700,000 or so clones in the sample, 70% to 90% were seen once. V dropped 7 bases and J dropped 5 bases, with 26 bases sitting between them. Germline CDR1 and CDR2: SQVTM and ANQGSEA. The length of the CDR3 is 16 residues. These same records also appear under a second study, on human thymus T cells.

Sequenced material: thymocytes. This clonotype was obtained from a girl less than two years old with a congenital heart defect. The chain employs TRBV29-1 and TRBJ2-5; perhaps TRBD2 as D (7 bases). For the CDR3, the DNA is TGCAGCGCCTGGCCAGGGGTAGGGGGAGGGGGGGAGACCCAGTACTTC. Translation: CSAWPGVGGGGETQYF.